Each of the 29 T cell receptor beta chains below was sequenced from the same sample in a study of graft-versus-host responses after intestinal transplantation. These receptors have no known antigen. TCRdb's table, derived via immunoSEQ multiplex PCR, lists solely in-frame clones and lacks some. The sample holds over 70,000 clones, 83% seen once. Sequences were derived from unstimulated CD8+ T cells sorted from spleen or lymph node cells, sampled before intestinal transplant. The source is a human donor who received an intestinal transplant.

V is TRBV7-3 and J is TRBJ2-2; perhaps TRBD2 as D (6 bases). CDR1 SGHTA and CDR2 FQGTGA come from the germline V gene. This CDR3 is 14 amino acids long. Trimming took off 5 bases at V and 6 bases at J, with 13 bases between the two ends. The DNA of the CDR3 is TGTGCCAGCAGCCTCCCCTGGGGGGCCGGGGAGCTGTTTTTT. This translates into CASSLPWGAGELFF. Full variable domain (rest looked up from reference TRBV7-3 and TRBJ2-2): GAGVSQTPSNKVTEKGKYVELRCDPISGHTALYWYRQSLGQGPEFLIYFQGTGAADDSGLPNDRFFAVRPEGSVSTLKIQRTERGDSAVYLCASSLPWGAGELFFGEGSRLTVL.

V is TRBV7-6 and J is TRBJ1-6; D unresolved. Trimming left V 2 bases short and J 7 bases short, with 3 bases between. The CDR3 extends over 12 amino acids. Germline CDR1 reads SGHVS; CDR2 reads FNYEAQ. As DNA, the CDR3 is TGTGCCAGCAGCTTAACAAATTCACCCCTCCACTTT. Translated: CASSLTNSPLHF.

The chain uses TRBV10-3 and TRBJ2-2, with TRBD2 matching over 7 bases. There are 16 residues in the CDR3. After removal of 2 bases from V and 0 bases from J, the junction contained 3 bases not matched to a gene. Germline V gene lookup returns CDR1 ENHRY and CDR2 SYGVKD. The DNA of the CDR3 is TGTGCCATCAGTGAGAGAGCGGGATCGAACACCGGGGAGCTGTTTTTT. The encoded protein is CAISERAGSNTGELFF.

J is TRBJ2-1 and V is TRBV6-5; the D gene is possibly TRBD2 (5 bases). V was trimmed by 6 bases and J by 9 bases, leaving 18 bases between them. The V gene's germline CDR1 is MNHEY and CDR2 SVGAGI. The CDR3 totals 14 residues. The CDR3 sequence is CASSPTTSQTEQFF. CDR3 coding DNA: TGTGCCAGCAGCCCCACCACTAGTCAGACTGAGCAGTTCTTC.

CDR3 DNA sequence: TGTGCCAGCAGCTCCGGGGCCGACACAGATACGCAGTATTTT. Protein product: CASSSGADTDTQYF. The V gene is TRBV7-3, the J gene TRBJ2-3; D could derive from TRBD1 or TRBD2 (5 bases each). Per germline, CDR1 SGHTA and CDR2 FQGTGA. V gave up 4 bases and J gave up 2 bases, with 10 bases separating them. The CDR3 extends over 14 amino acids. The entire variable domain, with the rest obtained from reference TRBV7-3 and TRBJ2-3, is as follows: GAGVSQTPSNKVTEKGKYVELRCDPISGHTALYWYRQSLGQGPEFLIYFQGTGAADDSGLPNDRFFAVRPEGSVSTLKIQRTERGDSAVYLCASSSGADTDTQYFGPGTRLTVL.

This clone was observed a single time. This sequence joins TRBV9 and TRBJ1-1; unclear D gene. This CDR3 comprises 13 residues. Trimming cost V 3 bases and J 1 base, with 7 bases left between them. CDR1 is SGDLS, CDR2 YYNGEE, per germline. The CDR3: CASSADTNTEAFF. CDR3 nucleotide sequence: TGTGCCAGCAGCGCCGACACGAACACTGAAGCTTTCTTT.

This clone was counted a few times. CDR3 in amino acids: CASSEGPSVGFYEQYF. The CDR3 DNA reads as TGTGCCAGCAGTGAAGGTCCTAGCGTAGGCTTCTACGAGCAGTACTTC. This chain links TRBV6-1 with TRBJ2-7; weak D call: TRBD2 (6 bases). Germline lookup yields CDR1 MNHNS and CDR2 SASEGT. The CDR3 has 16 residues. Deletions cut 1 base from V and 3 bases from J, with 16 bases between.

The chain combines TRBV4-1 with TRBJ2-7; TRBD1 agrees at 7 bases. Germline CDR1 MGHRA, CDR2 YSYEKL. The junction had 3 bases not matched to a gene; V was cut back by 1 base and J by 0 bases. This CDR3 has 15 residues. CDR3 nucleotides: TGCGCCAGCAGCCAAGCGACAGGGAGCTCCTACGAGCAGTACTTC. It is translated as CASSQATGSSYEQYF.

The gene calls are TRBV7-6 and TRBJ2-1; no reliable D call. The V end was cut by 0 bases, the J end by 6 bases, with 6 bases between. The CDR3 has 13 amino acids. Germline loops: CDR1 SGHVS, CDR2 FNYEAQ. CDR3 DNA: TGTGCCAGCAGCTTAGCGGGGTCCAATGAGCAGTTCTTC. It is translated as CASSLAGSNEQFF.

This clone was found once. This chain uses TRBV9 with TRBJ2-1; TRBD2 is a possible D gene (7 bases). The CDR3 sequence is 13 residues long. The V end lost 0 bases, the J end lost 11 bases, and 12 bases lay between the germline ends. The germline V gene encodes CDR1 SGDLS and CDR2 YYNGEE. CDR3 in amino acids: CASSVAGGEKQFF. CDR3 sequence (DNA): TGTGCCAGCAGCGTAGCGGGGGGCGAAAAGCAGTTCTTC.

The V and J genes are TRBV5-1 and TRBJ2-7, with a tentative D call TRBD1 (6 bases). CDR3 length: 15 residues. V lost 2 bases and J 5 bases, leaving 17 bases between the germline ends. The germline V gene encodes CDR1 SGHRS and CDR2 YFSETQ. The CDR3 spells CASSFLPGEFNEQYF. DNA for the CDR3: TGCGCCAGCAGCTTTCTGCCAGGGGAGTTTAACGAGCAGTACTTC.

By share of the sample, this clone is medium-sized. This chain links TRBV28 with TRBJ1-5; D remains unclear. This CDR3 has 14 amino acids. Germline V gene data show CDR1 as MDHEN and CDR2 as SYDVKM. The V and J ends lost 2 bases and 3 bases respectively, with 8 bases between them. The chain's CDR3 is CASSLNAVNQPQHF. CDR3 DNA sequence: TGTGCCAGCAGTTTAAATGCGGTCAATCAGCCCCAGCATTTT.

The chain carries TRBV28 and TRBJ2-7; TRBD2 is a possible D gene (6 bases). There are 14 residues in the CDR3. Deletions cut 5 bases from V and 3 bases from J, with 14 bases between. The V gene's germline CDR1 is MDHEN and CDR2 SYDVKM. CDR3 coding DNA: TGTGCCAGCAGTCCATCAATGGAGGGCTACGAGCAGTACTTC. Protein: CASSPSMEGYEQYF.

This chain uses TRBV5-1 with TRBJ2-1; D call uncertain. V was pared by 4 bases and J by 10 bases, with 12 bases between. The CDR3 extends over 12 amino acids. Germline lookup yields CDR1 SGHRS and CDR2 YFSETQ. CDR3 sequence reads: CASSTRYGEQFF. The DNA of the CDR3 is TGCGCCAGCAGCACGCGTTATGGGGAGCAGTTCTTC. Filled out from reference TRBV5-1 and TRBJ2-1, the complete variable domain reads KAGVTQTPRYLIKTRGQQVTLSCSPISGHRSVSWYQQTPGQGLQFLFEYFSETQRNKGNFPGRFSGRQFSNSRSEMNVSTLELGDSALYLCASSTRYGEQFFGPGTRLTVL.

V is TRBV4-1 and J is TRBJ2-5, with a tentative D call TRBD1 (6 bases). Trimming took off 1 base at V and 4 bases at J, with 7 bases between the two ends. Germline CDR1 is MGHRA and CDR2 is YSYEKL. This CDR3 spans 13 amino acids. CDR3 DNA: TGCGCCAGCAGCCAAGTCAGGGGAGAGACCCAGTACTTC. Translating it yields CASSQVRGETQYF.

The CDR3 bases are TGCAGCGTTGACGACATGAACACTGAAGCTTTCTTT. The encoded protein is CSVDDMNTEAFF. The chain uses TRBV29-1 and TRBJ1-1; D call uncertain. Germline V CDR1 and CDR2: SQVTM, ANQGSEA. The V end lost 3 bases, the J end lost 0 bases, and 5 bases lay between the germline ends. The CDR3 has 12 residues.

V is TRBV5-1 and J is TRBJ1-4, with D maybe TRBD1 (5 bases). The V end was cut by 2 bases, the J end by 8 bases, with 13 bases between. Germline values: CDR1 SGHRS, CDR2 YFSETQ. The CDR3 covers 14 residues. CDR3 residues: CASSFEQEGEKLFF. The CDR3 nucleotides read TGCGCCAGCAGCTTCGAGCAGGAGGGGGAAAAACTGTTTTTT. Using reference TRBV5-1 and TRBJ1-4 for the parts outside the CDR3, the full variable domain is KAGVTQTPRYLIKTRGQQVTLSCSPISGHRSVSWYQQTPGQGLQFLFEYFSETQRNKGNFPGRFSGRQFSNSRSEMNVSTLELGDSALYLCASSFEQEGEKLFFGSGTQLSVL.

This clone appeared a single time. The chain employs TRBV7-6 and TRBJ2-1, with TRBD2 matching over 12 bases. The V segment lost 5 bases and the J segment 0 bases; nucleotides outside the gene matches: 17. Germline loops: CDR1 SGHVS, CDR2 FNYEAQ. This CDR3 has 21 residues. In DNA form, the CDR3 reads TGTGCCAGCAGCCATTTTACCGGGACTAGCGGGCCCCGGAGCTCCTACAATGAGCAGTTCTTC. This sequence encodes CASSHFTGTSGPRSSYNEQFF.

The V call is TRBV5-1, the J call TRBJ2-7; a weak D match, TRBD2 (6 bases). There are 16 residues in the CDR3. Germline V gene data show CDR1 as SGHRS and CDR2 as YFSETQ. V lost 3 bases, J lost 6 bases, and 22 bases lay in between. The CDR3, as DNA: TGCGCCAGCAGCTGGTGGGAGGTCGAACCCTTTTCCGAGCAGTACTTC. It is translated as CASSWWEVEPFSEQYF.

The CDR3 DNA reads TGTGCCAGCAGCGCGGAGGGACTACCCAATGAGCAGTTCTTC. Protein sequence: CASSAEGLPNEQFF. The chain combines TRBV9 with TRBJ2-1; 7 nucleotides match TRBD2. CDR1 and CDR2 (germline): SGDLS, YYNGEE. V shed 3 bases, J shed 6 bases, and the junction held 6 bases outside the gene matches. The CDR3 totals 14 residues.

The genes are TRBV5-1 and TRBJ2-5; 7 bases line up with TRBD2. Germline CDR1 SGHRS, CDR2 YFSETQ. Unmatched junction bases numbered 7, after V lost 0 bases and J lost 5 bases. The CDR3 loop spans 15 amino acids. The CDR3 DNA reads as TGCGCCAGCAGCTTGGGACTAGCTGAGGGGGAGACCCAGTACTTC. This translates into CASSLGLAEGETQYF.

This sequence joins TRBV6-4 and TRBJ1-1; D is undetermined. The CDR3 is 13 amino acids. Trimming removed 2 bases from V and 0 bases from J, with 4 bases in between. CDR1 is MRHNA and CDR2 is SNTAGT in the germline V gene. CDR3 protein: CASSDEMNTEAFF. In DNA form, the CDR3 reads TGTGCCAGCAGTGACGAGATGAACACTGAAGCTTTCTTT.

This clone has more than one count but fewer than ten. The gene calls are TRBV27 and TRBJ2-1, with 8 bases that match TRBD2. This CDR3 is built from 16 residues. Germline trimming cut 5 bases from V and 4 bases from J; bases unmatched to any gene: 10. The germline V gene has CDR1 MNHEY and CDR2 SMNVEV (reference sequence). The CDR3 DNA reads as TGTGCCAGCAGTGGATTAGCGGGGTGGGGTTACAATGAGCAGTTCTTC. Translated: CASSGLAGWGYNEQFF.

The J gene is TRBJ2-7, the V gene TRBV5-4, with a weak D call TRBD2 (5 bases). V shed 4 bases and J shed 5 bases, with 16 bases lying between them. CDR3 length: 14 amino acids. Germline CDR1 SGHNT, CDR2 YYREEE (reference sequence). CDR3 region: CASSAVPRLHEQYF. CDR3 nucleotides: TGTGCCAGCAGCGCCGTTCCGAGACTACACGAGCAGTACTTC.

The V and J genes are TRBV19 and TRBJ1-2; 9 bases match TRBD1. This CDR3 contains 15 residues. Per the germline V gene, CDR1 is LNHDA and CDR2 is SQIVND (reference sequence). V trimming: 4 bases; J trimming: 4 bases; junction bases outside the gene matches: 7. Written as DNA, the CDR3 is TGTGCCAGTAGTACCAGACAGGGGGAAAGCTATGGCTACACCTTC. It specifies CASSTRQGESYGYTF.

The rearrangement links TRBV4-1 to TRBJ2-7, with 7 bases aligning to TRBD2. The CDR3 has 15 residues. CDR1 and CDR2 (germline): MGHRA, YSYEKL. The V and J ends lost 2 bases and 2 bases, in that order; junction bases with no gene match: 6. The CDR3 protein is CASSQSPGRTYEQYF. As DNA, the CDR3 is TGCGCCAGCAGCCAATCTCCCGGGAGGACCTACGAGCAGTACTTC.

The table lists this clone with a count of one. In DNA form, the CDR3 reads TGTGCCAGCAGCTTAGCGGCGGTAGGCCGGAAACAAGAGACCCAGTACTTC. Encoded protein: CASSLAAVGRKQETQYF. The chain combines TRBV7-6 with TRBJ2-5, with no clear D. V was shortened by 0 bases and J by 2 bases, with 16 bases between the two germline ends. The CDR3 spans 17 residues. The germline gives CDR1 SGHVS, CDR2 FNYEAQ.

The CDR3 nucleotides read TGTGCCAGCAGTGAAGACAGGGGGAGGAATGAGCAGTTCTTC. Amino acid sequence: CASSEDRGRNEQFF. The rearrangement links TRBV6-5 to TRBJ2-1, with 9 nucleotides matching TRBD1. V lost 5 bases, J lost 7 bases, and 6 bases stayed unmatched. CDR3 length: 14 amino acids. Germline V lookup: CDR1 MNHEY, CDR2 SVGAGI.

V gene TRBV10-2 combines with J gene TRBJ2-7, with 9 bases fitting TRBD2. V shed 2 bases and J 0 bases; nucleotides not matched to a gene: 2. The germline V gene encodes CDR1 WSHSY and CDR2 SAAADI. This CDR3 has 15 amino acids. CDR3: CASSESGGISYEQYF. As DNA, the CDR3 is TGCGCCAGCAGTGAGAGCGGGGGGATCTCCTACGAGCAGTACTTC.